At least ten counts were recorded for the clone carrying this T cell receptor (beta chain). What it recognizes is unknown. One entry per CDR3 protein results from TCRdb running MiXCR on the RT-PCR reads. The data show about 570,000 distinct CDR3 sequences, approximately 12% seen once. These data come from a study of response to subunit inactivated influenza vaccine. Study-level results: New T cells are recruited in small numbers by each seasonal influenza vaccination, according to the authors' suggestion.

The CDR3 length is 23 residues. V was shortened by 0 bases and J by 0 bases, with 33 bases between the two germline ends. Germline V CDR1 and CDR2: DFQATT, SNEGSKA (reference sequence). Sequencing used PBMCs from blood, obtained on the day of vaccination. The sequence came from a man in his forties or fifties who received an inactivated influenza vaccine. The chain has TRBV20-1 and TRBJ2-1, with D perhaps assigned TRBD1 or TRBD2 (7 bases each). CDR3 residues: CSARDPGGSRTRSRTLSYNEQFF. The CDR3 region has the DNA TGCAGTGCTAGAGATCCAGGGGGGAGTAGGACTAGATCGAGGACCCTCTCCTACAATGAGCAGTTCTTC.